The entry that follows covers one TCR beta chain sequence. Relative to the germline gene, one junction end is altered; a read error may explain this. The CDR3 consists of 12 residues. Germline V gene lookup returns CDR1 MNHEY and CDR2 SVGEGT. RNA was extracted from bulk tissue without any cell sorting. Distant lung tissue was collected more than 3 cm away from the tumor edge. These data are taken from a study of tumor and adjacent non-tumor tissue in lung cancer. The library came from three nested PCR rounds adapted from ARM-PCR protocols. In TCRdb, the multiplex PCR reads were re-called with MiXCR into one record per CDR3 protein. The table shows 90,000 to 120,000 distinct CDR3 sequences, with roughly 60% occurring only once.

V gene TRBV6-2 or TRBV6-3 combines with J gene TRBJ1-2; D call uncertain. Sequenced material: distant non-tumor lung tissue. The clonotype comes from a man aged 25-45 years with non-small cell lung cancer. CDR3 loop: CAGRHGVYGYTF. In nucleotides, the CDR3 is TGTGCCGGCAGGCATGGGGTATATGGCTACACCTTC.